This TCR beta chain was sequenced for a study of CD8+CD57+ T cells in acquired aplastic anemia. Before being chosen for sequencing, patients had shown CD8+CD57+ cell expansion by flow cytometry. All participating patients were living with severe acquired aplastic anemia. The use of genomic DNA as template underpinned the TCR beta VDJ and CDR3 profiling. TCRdb analysed the reads with MiXCR anew, one entry per CDR3 protein. The data show over 150,000 distinct CDR3 sequences, roughly 50% seen once. This CDR3 spans 15 amino acids. The V and J ends lost 2 bases and 4 bases, in that order; junction bases with no gene match: 7. Germline CDR1 is SGHTA and CDR2 is FQGTGA. As regards this clonotype: What it binds is not known.

Overall study findings and caveats: CD8+ Simpson's diversity in patients was not significantly different from that in controls.

The TCR comes from a human donor with aplastic anemia. Sequenced: sorted CD4+, CD8+, or CD8+CD57+ T cells (not recorded which) from PBMCs. The gene calls are TRBV7-3 and TRBJ1-2; 7 bases line up with TRBD1. The CDR3 loop is CASSLDRAPVYGYTF. CDR3 bases: TGTGCCAGCAGCTTAGACAGGGCGCCCGTCTATGGCTACACCTTC. The variable domain in full, completed from reference TRBV7-3 and TRBJ1-2, reads GAGVSQTPSNKVTEKGKYVELRCDPISGHTALYWYRQSLGQGPEFLIYFQGTGAADDSGLPNDRFFAVRPEGSVSTLKIQRTERGDSAVYLCASSLDRAPVYGYTFGSGTRLTVV.